The entry that follows covers one T cell receptor beta chain sequence. Its cognate antigen has yet to be identified. The entry originates in a study of T cells expressing NK-cell markers (dated by TCRdb to 2018 to 2020). For context, the study as a whole: Three sorted T-cell subsets (CD3+CD56+NKG2C+, CD3+CD56+NKG2C- and CD3+CD56-NKG2C+) from several donors had their TCR beta-chain repertoires profiled. All eight donors whose samples were sequenced were randomly selected healthy volunteers, three of them men and five women. The libraries were sequenced on Illumina HiSeq 2000/2500, MiSeq or NextSeq, producing 2 x 150 bp reads. Of the eight sequenced donors, seven were found to be HCMV-seropositive and one was found to be HCMV-seronegative.

The CDR3 contains 14 residues, cysteine and phenylalanine counted. DNA is not recorded here. Based on the germline V gene (reference sequence), the CDR1 and CDR2 sequences are SSHAT and FNYEAQ. General findings and caveats noted by the study authors: It remained unclear whether the expanded NKG2C-expressing T cell clones were specific for HCMV antigens. In six donors, the dominant CD3+CD56+NKG2C+ clonotypes were among the top 10 CD8+ clonotypes and accounted for about 1.0-7.0% of CD8+ T cells. Those dominant clonotypes were again the most abundant among CD3+CD56-NKG2C+ cells in several donors, at roughly 25-65%.

Sequencing was carried out with an Illumina HiSeq 2000. TCR beta cDNA libraries were made by 5'RACE template switching that added a universal primer site and unique molecular identifiers. cDNA synthesis was primed from the TCR beta constant segment and was followed by two successive PCR amplification steps. The original methods were these. MIGEC was used to demultiplex reads and group the reads by UMI, and MiTCR was used to assemble and quantify clonotypes. To exclude erroneous sequences, only TCR cDNA sequences supported by at least two reads were retained. Downstream repertoire analysis used the tcR package, and clonotypes were matched across fractions by CDR3 nucleotide sequence plus V segment. Antigen specificity was annotated against VDJdb with VDJmatch, allowing one amino acid substitution in CDR3. Each CDR3 protein sequence appears as one entry after TCRdb reprocessed the reads, and no DNA is included. V and J calls and clone size were set by TCRdb, not the authors. The table for this sample shows over 200,000 distinct CDR3 sequences. Under 0.5% of the sample belongs to the ten largest clones.

HCMV serostatus was determined by detecting HCMV-specific IgG in serum with a commercial ELISA kit. Peripheral blood mononuclear cells were isolated from blood by Ficoll density gradient centrifugation. The V gene is TRBV7-7 and the J gene is TRBJ2-5. This sequence was found in a man between 18 and 29 years old in good health. Donor details come from another sample of the same person, matched by shared clones. The sequencing input was blood T cells: a sorted CD56 or NKG2C T cell subset, CD4+ or CD8+ T cells, or bulk PBMC T cells (not recorded which). The CDR3 corresponds to CASSLAKGRETQYF.